This T cell receptor beta chain was identified in a study of OX40 agonist ivuxolimab in advanced cancers. A note on the overall study: Ivuxolimab was an agonistic, fully human IgG2 monoclonal antibody directed against OX40 (CD134), a costimulatory receptor. Of the roughly 50 dose-escalation patients, hepatocellular carcinoma was present in 19, melanoma in some 15, renal cell carcinoma in 9 and head and neck cancer in 9. Partial responses occurred in three dose-escalation patients, of whom one had hepatocellular carcinoma and two had cutaneous melanoma. Intravenous ivuxolimab was administered to patients every 2 weeks at six dose levels: 0.01, 0.1, 0.3, 1.5, 3 and 10 mg/kg. Peripheral TCRbeta sequencing was intended to test whether TCR sequence diversity was altered and clonal T-cell expansion was caused by ivuxolimab. A male proportion of 82.7% and a mean age of approximately 61 years, ranging from roughly 23 to 90, were recorded for the dose-escalation cohort. The paper describes the monotherapy dose-escalation part (N of about 55 patients) of the phase I trial of ivuxolimab. Patients were allowed to have had prior anti-PD-1, anti-PD-L1 or anti-CTLA-4 therapy, and roughly 40% of the dose-escalation patients had been treated with checkpoint inhibitors.

The trial excluded patients who had a history of autoimmune disease or were on systemic immunosuppression. Peripheral blood for TCR sequencing was drawn from every dose cohort at baseline, at cycle 4 day 1 and at cycle 7 day 1. The samples were taken from a phase I, first-in-human, multicenter, open-label dose-escalation trial of ivuxolimab. Adults with locally advanced or metastatic head and neck squamous cell, hepatocellular, melanoma or renal cell carcinoma were enrolled in the trial. CD4+ and CD8+ T cells were sorted separately from peripheral blood before TCR sequencing. The study at large found these results: After ivuxolimab, expanded clones were on average more numerous among CD8+ T cells than among CD4+ T cells. At doses from 0.1 to 3.0 mg/kg, clonal expansion was seen in both CD4+ and CD8+ blood T cells between baseline and week 6. Low levels of normalized T-cell clonal expansion were also shown by some nonresponding patients. In the 0.1-3.0 mg/kg groups, partial responders had among the lowest normalized peripheral clonal expansion, particularly in CD8+ T cells. Which antigens the clonally expanded peripheral T cells were specific for was not determined.

The germline V gene provides CDR1 KGHSH and CDR2 LQKENI. V was cut back by 0 bases and J by 1 base, leaving a gap of 9 bases between them. The CDR3 contains 15 residues, cysteine and phenylalanine counted. Kept here is only the CDR3 DNA, which spans 45 bases and is read in frame from base 1. To sequence the TCRbeta CDR3 region, genomic DNA was isolated from the sorted cells. The immunoSEQ Assay was used for sequencing of TCRbeta CDR3 regions. TCRdb obtained this table from immuneACCESS and retained in-frame rearrangements with V and J assigned. These tables miss some clones; where compared with another copy, unresolved V genes account for less than half of the shortfall, and the remainder is unexplained. A total of tens of thousands of clones appear in this sample, about 90% of them only once. Together, the top ten hold less than 3% of the sample. This clone was seen only a few times. This clone's antigen is unknown. Base qualities were left out, and no much larger clone turns up one base away.

The sequence is built from TRBV18 and TRBJ1-1, with TRBD1 as a weak D call on 6 bases. The clonotype was recovered from an adult with an advanced solid tumor such as melanoma, head and neck, liver or kidney cancer. The source was CD4+ or CD8+ T cells sorted from blood, collected in a trial of the OX40 agonist ivuxolimab. The CDR3: CASSPPPGANTEAFF. The DNA is as follows: TGTGCCAGCTCACCACCCCCGGGGGCGAACACTGAAGCTTTCTTT.